This TCR beta chain was recovered during a study of blood T cell repertoires in COVID-19. As for the study in general: COVID-19 samples, acute and convalescent, were from the United States, Italy and Spain. T cells, B-cell-depleted T cells, or PBMCs provided the cDNA or gDNA that served as material.

This clone occurred a few times. V lost 0 bases and J 0 bases, leaving 11 bases between the germline ends. This CDR3 comprises 16 residues. Germline CDR1 SGHDT, CDR2 YYEEEE. As handled by the study authors: Amplification with reference gene primers provided the estimates of nucleated cell counts. Generated by immunoSEQ multiplex PCR, the TCRdb table keeps only in-frame clones and is missing some. V and J calls and clone size come straight from that table; D and trimming were deduced from the DNA. The sample has about 120,000 clones, roughly 82% seen once. The specimen was peripheral blood. The V and J genes are TRBV5-6 and TRBJ2-3; D is undetermined. This receptor was identified in a human donor in a cohort sampled during active COVID-19. The chain's CDR3 is CASSLGPAASTDTQYF. CDR3 in DNA: TGTGCCAGCAGCTTGGGTCCCGCGGCTAGCACAGATACGCAGTATTTT. The variable domain in full, with the rest retrieved from reference TRBV5-6 and TRBJ2-3, is DAGVTQSPTHLIKTRGQQVTLRCSPKSGHDTVSWYQQALGQGPQFIFQYYEEEERQRGNFPDRFSGHQFPNYSSELNVNALLLGDSALYLCASSLGPAASTDTQYFGPGTRLTVL.